The source of this T cell receptor (beta chain) is a study of T cell responses to AZD1222 COVID-19 vaccine. Study-level points and caveats: Donors were mostly white British, more females; clonal diversity possibly underestimated. At baseline, seropositivity was found in only 5 to 7 AZD1222 recipients. Repertoire sampling happened only post peak T cell response.

Comments on this clone: Antigen: not known.

Libraries were prepared by immunoSEQ multiplex PCR; TCRdb keeps only in-frame clonotypes and omits some of them. The data contain roughly 53,000 clones, approximately 84% of them singletons. This TCR was recovered from an adult in good health. The material sequenced was peripheral blood, taken on day 0 of AZD1222 vaccination.

The CDR3 loop is CAWSVVGVNTEAFF. The CDR3 DNA sequence: TGTGCCTGGAGTGTGGTAGGGGTGAACACTGAAGCTTTCTTT. The chain combines TRBV30 with TRBJ1-1; weak D call: TRBD1 (5 bases). CDR1 is GTSNPN, CDR2 SVGIG, per germline (reference sequence). Between the trimmed V and J ends, which lost 0 bases and 0 bases, there was a span of 8 bases. CDR3 length equals 14 residues.